This T cell receptor (beta chain) stems from a study of long-term antiretroviral therapy in people with HIV. Study-wide points: From about 2004 to 2018, blood was obtained, possibly while participants received older ART regimens.

Run at survey level, the immunoSEQ assay was version v3.0. Measured with immunoSEQ multiplex PCR; TCRdb has only the in-frame clones, and not every one. The sample records tens of thousands of clones, about 80% being singletons. Remarks on this clone: Antigen specificity is unknown.

Trimming pared 5 bases from V and 1 base from J, leaving 14 bases between. Germline values: CDR1 GTSNPN, CDR2 SVGIG (reference sequence). This CDR3 contains 15 residues. The TCR comes from a middle-aged woman with HIV. The chain couples TRBV30 to TRBJ2-2; a possible D gene is TRBD2 (6 bases). The sample was unsorted PBMCs, taken 1.1 years before starting antiretroviral therapy. CDR3 amino acids: CAWQKLGGNTGELFF. CDR3 bases: TGTGCCTGGCAAAAACTCGGGGGGAACACCGGGGAGCTGTTTTTT. The full variable domain, in which reference TRBV30 and TRBJ2-2 provide the parts outside the CDR3, is SQTIHQWPATLVQPVGSPLSLECTVEGTSNPNLYWYRQAAGRGLQLLFYSVGIGQISSEVPQNLSASRPQDRQFILSSKKLLLSDSGFYLCAWQKLGGNTGELFFGEGSRLTVL.